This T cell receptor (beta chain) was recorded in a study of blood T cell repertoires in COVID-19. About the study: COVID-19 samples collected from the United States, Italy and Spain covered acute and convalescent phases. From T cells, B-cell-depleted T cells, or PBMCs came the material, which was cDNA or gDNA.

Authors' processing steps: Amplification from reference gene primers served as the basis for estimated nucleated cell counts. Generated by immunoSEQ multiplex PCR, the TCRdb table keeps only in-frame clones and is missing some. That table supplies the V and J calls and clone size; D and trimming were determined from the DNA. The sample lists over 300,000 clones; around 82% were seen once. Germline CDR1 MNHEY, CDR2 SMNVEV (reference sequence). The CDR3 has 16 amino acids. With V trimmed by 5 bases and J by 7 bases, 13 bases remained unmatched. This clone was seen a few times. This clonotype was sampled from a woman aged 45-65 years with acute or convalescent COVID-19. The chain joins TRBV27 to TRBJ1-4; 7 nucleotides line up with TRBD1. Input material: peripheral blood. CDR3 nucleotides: TGTGCCAGCAGTCCTCAAGGGGGCAGGTGGAGTGAAAAACTGTTTTTT. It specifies CASSPQGGRWSEKLFF.